These 15 T cell receptor beta chains were all obtained from the same sample, sequenced in a study of T cell responses to AZD1222 COVID-19 vaccine. Some clones are missing from TCRdb's copy, which holds only in-frame ones; the method was immunoSEQ multiplex PCR. This table holds over 75,000 clones, around 86% found once. The source material was peripheral blood, sampled on day 0 of AZD1222 vaccination. The receptors were sampled from an adult in good health.

The CDR3 DNA sequence: TGTGCCAGCCAAGGGACAGGGGATCAGCCCCAGCATTTT. It is translated as CASQGTGDQPQHF. The J gene is TRBJ1-5, the V gene TRBV6-5; 10 bases line up with TRBD1. CDR1 is MNHEY, CDR2 SVGAGI, per germline. The V gene end was trimmed by 8 bases and the J gene end by 5 bases; junction bases not matched to a gene: 3. This CDR3 has 13 residues.

The rearrangement uses TRBV5-1 and TRBJ2-7; perhaps TRBD2 as D (6 bases). Germline V gene sequence: CDR1 SGHRS, CDR2 YFSETQ. This CDR3 spans 14 amino acids. Trimming pared 3 bases from V and 3 bases from J, leaving 13 bases between. The CDR3 here is CASSWDLTYYEQYF. The CDR3 coding sequence is TGCGCCAGCAGCTGGGACTTGACTTACTACGAGCAGTACTTC.

The V gene is TRBV12-3 or TRBV12-4, the J gene TRBJ2-5; D is tentatively TRBD1 or TRBD2 (5 bases each). This CDR3 region has 12 residues. V lost 4 bases and J lost 4, with 7 bases in between. The CDR3 loop is CASSYGGETQYF. DNA of the CDR3: TGTGCCAGCAGTTATGGGGGAGAGACCCAGTACTTC.

This rearrangement joins TRBV4-3 to TRBJ1-2, with TRBD1 matching over 9 bases. Germline V gives CDR1 LGHNA, CDR2 YSLEER. Germline trimming cut 5 bases from V and 1 base from J; bases unmatched to any gene: 8. This CDR3 has 16 amino acids. The DNA for the CDR3 is TGCGCCAGCAGCACCGTCCTGGACAGGGGTAACTATGGCTACACCTTC. This sequence encodes CASSTVLDRGNYGYTF.

The V call is TRBV11-1, the J call TRBJ2-7, with a tentative D call TRBD2 (6 bases). The germline V gene encodes CDR1 SGHAT and CDR2 FQDESV (reference sequence). The germline V and J ends were trimmed by 5 bases and 7 bases, with 18 bases remaining between them. The CDR3 sequence is 14 residues long. CDR3 amino acids: CASSPDLTSLEQYF. CDR3 nucleotides: TGTGCCAGCAGCCCCGACCTTACTAGCCTGGAGCAGTACTTC.

The V and J genes are TRBV19 and TRBJ1-4; TRBD1 matches at 8 bases. Germline V gives CDR1 LNHDA, CDR2 SQIVND (reference sequence). With V trimmed by 4 bases and J by 3 bases, 4 bases remained unmatched. The CDR3 length is 15 residues. In nucleotides, the CDR3 is TGTGCCAGTAGTACGGAACAGGGGGCTAATGAAAAACTGTTTTTT. It specifies CASSTEQGANEKLFF.

V usage is TRBV5-5 and J usage is TRBJ1-1; D is unclear. V shed 2 bases and J shed 3 bases, with 20 bases lying between them. There are 17 residues in the CDR3. The germline V gene encodes CDR1 SGHKS and CDR2 YYEKEE (reference sequence). The CDR3 region has the DNA TGTGCCAGCAGCTTCACGATAAATGATCAACAGCACACTGAAGCTTTCTTT. Amino acid sequence: CASSFTINDQQHTEAFF.

The genes are TRBV19 and TRBJ2-1, with TRBD1 matching 7 bases. The J segment lost 1 base and the V segment lost 5 bases, leaving 5 bases of the junction unmatched. CDR3 size: 15 residues. Looked up from germline, CDR1 is LNHDA and CDR2 is SQIVND (reference sequence). The CDR3 DNA is TGTGCCAGTAGTCCGACAGGGAATTCCTACAATGAGCAGTTCTTC. It is translated as CASSPTGNSYNEQFF.

This clone was detected a few times. The rearrangement uses TRBV6-5 and TRBJ2-4; either TRBD1 or TRBD2 may fit D (5 bases each). V was trimmed by 5 bases and J by 8 bases, leaving 13 bases between them. Germline assignment: CDR1 MNHEY and CDR2 SVGAGI. This CDR3 has 13 residues. The CDR3: CASSRGVPDIQYF. The CDR3 DNA reads as TGTGCCAGCAGTCGAGGGGTCCCGGACATTCAGTACTTC.

The genes are TRBV28 and TRBJ1-1, with D unresolved. Germline V gene lookup returns CDR1 MDHEN and CDR2 SYDVKM. The V gene lost 10 bases and the J gene lost 7 bases, with 16 bases spanning the gap. The CDR3 is made up of 12 amino acids. CDR3 sequence reads: CATKNSMGEAFF. The CDR3 DNA reads as TGTGCCACCAAAAATAGTATGGGTGAAGCTTTCTTT.

V usage is TRBV12-3 or TRBV12-4 and J usage is TRBJ1-5; D is uncertain. The CDR3 loop spans 13 amino acids. Trimming pared 6 bases from V and 1 base from J, leaving 7 bases between. The CDR3 nucleotides are TGTGCCAGCAGGAAGGACAGCAATCAGCCCCAGCATTTT. Its translation is CASRKDSNQPQHF.

The V call is TRBV27, the J call TRBJ2-7; D unresolved. The germline V gene has CDR1 MNHEY and CDR2 SMNVEV (reference sequence). The CDR3 totals 14 residues. The ends were cut back, 5 bases at V and 6 bases at J, with 17 bases in the middle. The CDR3 bases are TGTGCCAGCAGTCCCCGGCCGGTCGATTCCGAGCAGTACTTC. Encoded protein: CASSPRPVDSEQYF.

J is TRBJ2-5 and V is TRBV28; D may be TRBD1 (5 bases). This CDR3 region has 13 residues. Deletions cut 5 bases from V and 2 bases from J, with 9 bases between. The germline V gene encodes CDR1 MDHEN and CDR2 SYDVKM. The CDR3 loop is CASSEGVQETQYF. The DNA of the CDR3 is TGTGCCAGCAGTGAAGGGGTTCAAGAGACCCAGTACTTC.

The chain recombines TRBV24-1 with TRBJ2-2; D gene ambiguous. The V gene's germline CDR1 is KGHDR and CDR2 SFDVKD. The V end was cut by 9 bases, the J end by 5 bases, with 9 bases between. The CDR3 contains 12 residues. CDR3 bases: TGTGCCACCTCCGCCGGTACCGGGGAGCTGTTTTTT. This codes for CATSAGTGELFF.

The chain uses TRBV7-9 and TRBJ1-6; unclear D gene. The CDR3 contains 14 residues. Per the germline V gene, CDR1 is SEHNR and CDR2 is FQNEAQ (reference sequence). Trimming shortened V by 3 bases and J by 10 bases, and 13 bases separated the two germline ends. The CDR3 DNA reads as TGTGCCAGCAGCTTGTGGGGTGGTGGCTCACCCCTCCACTTT. This encodes CASSLWGGGSPLHF.